Shown below are 7 T cell receptor beta chains from a single sample sequenced in a study of cytomegalovirus exposure and HLA in healthy donors. The PCR used 60 Vbeta and 13 Jbeta primers. Profiled with immunoSEQ multiplex PCR; TCRdb holds only in-frame clones, not every one. The data hold around 200,000 clones, with over 70% observed a single time. Sequenced: PBMCs. The receptors originated from a man between 45 and 60 years old in good health and CMV-seronegative.

The rearrangement links TRBV11-2 to TRBJ1-1; the D gene is possibly TRBD1 (6 bases). Trimming removed 4 bases at V and 4 bases at J, with 7 bases between. CDR1 and CDR2 from the germline V gene are SGHAT and FQNNGV. There are 12 residues in the CDR3. This chain's CDR3 is CASSSQGTEAFF. Written as DNA, the CDR3 is TGTGCCAGCAGCTCACAGGGCACTGAAGCTTTCTTT.

J is TRBJ1-1 and V is TRBV11-2; possibly TRBD1 for D (6 bases). The CDR3 has 13 amino acids. The germline gives CDR1 SGHAT, CDR2 FQNNGV. Trimming removed 5 bases at V and 4 bases at J, with 11 bases between. CDR3 in amino acids: CASSPGVSTEAFF. In nucleotides, the CDR3 is TGTGCCAGCAGCCCAGGGGTAAGCACTGAAGCTTTCTTT.

In this sample, this clone turned up once. The CDR3 bases are TGTGCCAGCAGGCAGGGGGTCACCTATAATTCACCCCTCCACTTT. This gives the protein CASRQGVTYNSPLHF. The rearrangement joins TRBV2 to TRBJ1-6; 7 positions agree with TRBD1. The CDR3 is made up of 15 amino acids. V gave up 6 bases and J gave up 2 bases; unmatched junction bases: 4. Germline CDR1 and CDR2: SNHLY and FYNNEI.

The chain employs TRBV9 and TRBJ1-3, with 8 nucleotides matching TRBD1. In germline, CDR1 is SGDLS, CDR2 YYNGEE. Trimming removed 0 bases from V and 1 base from J; junction bases left unmatched: 12. The CDR3 is 19 amino acids. CDR3 coding DNA: TGTGCCAGCAGCGTAGGGGGGCGACAGGGGTTGTCATCTGGAAACACCATATATTTT. The encoded protein is CASSVGGRQGLSSGNTIYF.

This chain links TRBV7-9 with TRBJ1-2; D is possibly TRBD1 (6 bases). The CDR3 covers 14 residues. The germline V gene encodes CDR1 SEHNR and CDR2 FQNEAQ (reference sequence). V lost 8 bases to trimming and J lost 0 bases, with 13 bases between them. CDR3 protein: CASCRDTANYGYTF. Written as DNA, the CDR3 is TGTGCCAGCTGCCGGGACACCGCTAACTATGGCTACACCTTC.

This clone was found a few times. The genes are TRBV5-4 and TRBJ1-5; D is unresolved. The CDR3 runs 15 residues. Germline V CDR1 and CDR2: SGHNT, YYREEE (reference sequence). V was clipped by 2 bases and J by 3 bases, with 12 bases between them. The chain's CDR3 is CASSFGGEVNQPQHF. The DNA for the CDR3 is TGTGCCAGCAGCTTTGGCGGAGAAGTCAATCAGCCCCAGCATTTT.

V usage is TRBV6-1 and J usage is TRBJ1-2, with D tentatively TRBD1 (6 bases). CDR3 size: 13 residues. V was trimmed by 5 bases and J by 8 bases, leaving 15 bases between them. The germline V gene has CDR1 MNHNS and CDR2 SASEGT. CDR3 amino acids: CASSIQGFEGYTF. CDR3 bases: TGTGCCAGCAGTATACAGGGTTTCGAAGGCTACACCTTC.